This T cell receptor (beta chain) stems from a study of CD8 T cells in ankylosing spondylitis (dated by TCRdb to 2016 to 2017). In terms of the full investigation: The study set out to find disease-linked TCR variants by profiling T cell receptor beta repertoires in ankylosing spondylitis patients and healthy donors. The full study cohort comprised about 24 ankylosing spondylitis patients and over a hundred healthy donors. Peripheral blood samples were taken, and synovial fluid was additionally collected from ankylosing spondylitis patients.

The run used an Illumina HiSeq 2500. TCR beta libraries were prepared by quantitative 5'-RACE with molecular barcodes. Per the source publication's procedure: Disease-linked TCR variants were identified with a new computational method built on a probabilistic model of VDJ rearrangement. In-frame beta chains were kept once TCRdb had trimmed the public reads at Q25 with fastp and called clones with MiXCR. Entries are consolidated by CDR3 protein sequence, retaining the most common genes and DNA. TCRdb's processing, not the study's, gives the V and J calls here. Counted in this sample were some 220,000 distinct CDR3 sequences; approximately 7.4% of them appeared once. About 14% of the sample belongs to the ten largest clones. Findings and caveats that apply to the study as a whole: Significant enrichment of the disease-linked clones was reported in matched synovial fluid samples from ankylosing spondylitis patients. Some motif variants were previously reported in synovial fluid and blood of reactive arthritis patients, suggesting common disease-initiation mechanisms. In peripheral blood, the disease-linked clones were found at relatively low frequencies and had a CD8+ phenotype. A TCR beta motif of roughly 8 highly homologous amino acid variants appeared characteristic of blood from ankylosing spondylitis patients.

This clonotype was counted many times. The antigen it recognizes is unknown. A junction boundary mismatches the germline segment, possibly from a read error. The germline V gene (reference sequence) gives CDR1 as SSHAT and CDR2 as FNYEAQ. From cysteine to phenylalanine, the CDR3 is 16 amino acids long. The CDR3 DNA has 48 bases and is translated from base 1. This TCR came from a male donor with ankylosing spondylitis. Material for sequencing was blood, either unsorted or a sorted T cell fraction (not recorded which). The chain is encoded by TRBV7-7 joined to TRBJ2-1; TRBD2 aligns with 8 central bases. CDR3 protein: CASSLGAGGIYNEQFF. In nucleotide form, the sequence is TGTGCTAGCAGCCTAGGGGCGGGGGGCATTTACAATGAGCAGTTCTTC.